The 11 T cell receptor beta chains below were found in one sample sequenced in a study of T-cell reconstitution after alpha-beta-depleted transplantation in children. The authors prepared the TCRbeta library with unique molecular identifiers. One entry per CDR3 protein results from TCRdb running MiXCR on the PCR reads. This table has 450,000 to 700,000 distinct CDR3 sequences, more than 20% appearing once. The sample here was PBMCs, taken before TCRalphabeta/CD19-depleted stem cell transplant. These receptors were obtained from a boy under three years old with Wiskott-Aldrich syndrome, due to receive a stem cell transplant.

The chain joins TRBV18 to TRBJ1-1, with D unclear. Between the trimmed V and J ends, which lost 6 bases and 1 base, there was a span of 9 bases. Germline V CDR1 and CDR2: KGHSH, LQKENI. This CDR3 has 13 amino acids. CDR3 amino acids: CASSHGRNTEAFF. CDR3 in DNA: TGTGCCAGCTCTCATGGACGGAACACTGAAGCTTTCTTT.

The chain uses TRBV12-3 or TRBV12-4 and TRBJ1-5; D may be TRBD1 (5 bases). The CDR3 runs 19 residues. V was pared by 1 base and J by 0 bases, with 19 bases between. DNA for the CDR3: TGTGCCAGCAGTTTAGAGGCGGTTGGGGCGGATTATAGCAATCAGCCCCAGCATTTT. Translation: CASSLEAVGADYSNQPQHF.

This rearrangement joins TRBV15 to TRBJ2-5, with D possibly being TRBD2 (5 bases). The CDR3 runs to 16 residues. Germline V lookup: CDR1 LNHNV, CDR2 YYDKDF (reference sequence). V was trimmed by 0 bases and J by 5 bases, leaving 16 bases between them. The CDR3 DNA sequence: TGTGCCACCAGCAGAGATCCAGCGGCTTTAGGGGAGACCCAGTACTTC. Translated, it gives CATSRDPAALGETQYF.

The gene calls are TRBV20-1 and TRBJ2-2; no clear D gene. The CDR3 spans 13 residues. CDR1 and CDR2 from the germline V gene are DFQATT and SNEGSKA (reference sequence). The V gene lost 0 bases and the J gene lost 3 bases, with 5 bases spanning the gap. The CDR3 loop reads CSARDPYTGELFF. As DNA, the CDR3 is TGCAGTGCTAGAGATCCTTACACCGGGGAGCTGTTTTTT.

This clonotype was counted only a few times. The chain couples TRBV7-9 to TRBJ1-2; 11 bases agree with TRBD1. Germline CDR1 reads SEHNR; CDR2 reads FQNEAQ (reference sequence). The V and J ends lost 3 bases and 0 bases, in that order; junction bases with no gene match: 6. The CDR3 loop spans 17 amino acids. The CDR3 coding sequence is TGTGCCAGCAGCTTGGTCGAGGGACAGGGGGCTAACTATGGCTACACCTTC. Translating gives CASSLVEGQGANYGYTF.

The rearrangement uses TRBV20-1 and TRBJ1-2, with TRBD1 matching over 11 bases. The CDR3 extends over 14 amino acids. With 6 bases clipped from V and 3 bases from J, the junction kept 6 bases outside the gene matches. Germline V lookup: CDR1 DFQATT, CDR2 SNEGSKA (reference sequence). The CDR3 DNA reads TGCAGTGCAAAGGGACAGGGGGTAGACTATGGCTACACCTTC. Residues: CSAKGQGVDYGYTF.

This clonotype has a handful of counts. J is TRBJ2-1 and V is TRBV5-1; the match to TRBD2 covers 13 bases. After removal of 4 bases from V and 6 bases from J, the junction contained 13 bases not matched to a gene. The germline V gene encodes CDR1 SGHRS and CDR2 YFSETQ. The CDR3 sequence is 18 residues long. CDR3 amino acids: CASSPSLLAGGLINEQFF. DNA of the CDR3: TGCGCCAGCAGCCCATCCTTACTAGCGGGAGGGCTGATCAATGAGCAGTTCTTC.

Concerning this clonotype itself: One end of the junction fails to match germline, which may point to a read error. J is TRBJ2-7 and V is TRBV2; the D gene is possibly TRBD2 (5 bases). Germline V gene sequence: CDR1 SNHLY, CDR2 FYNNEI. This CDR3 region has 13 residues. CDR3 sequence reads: CASRTGFSYEHYF. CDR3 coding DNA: TGTGCCAGCAGGACGGGATTTTCCTACGAGCACTACTTC.

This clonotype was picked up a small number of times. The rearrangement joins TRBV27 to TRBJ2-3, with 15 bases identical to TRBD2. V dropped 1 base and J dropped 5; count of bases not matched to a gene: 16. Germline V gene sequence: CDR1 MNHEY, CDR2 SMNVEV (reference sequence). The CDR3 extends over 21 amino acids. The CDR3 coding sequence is TGTGCCAGCAGTTTATACGGGGGACTAGCGGGAGGTCTGCTGCGGAGAGATACGCAGTATTTT. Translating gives CASSLYGGLAGGLLRRDTQYF.

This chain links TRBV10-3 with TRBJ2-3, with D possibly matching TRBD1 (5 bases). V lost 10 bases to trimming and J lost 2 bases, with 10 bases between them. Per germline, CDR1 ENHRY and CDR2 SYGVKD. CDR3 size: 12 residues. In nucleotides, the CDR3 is TGTGCCACCAAGGGGTCCACAGATACGCAGTATTTT. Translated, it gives CATKGSTDTQYF.

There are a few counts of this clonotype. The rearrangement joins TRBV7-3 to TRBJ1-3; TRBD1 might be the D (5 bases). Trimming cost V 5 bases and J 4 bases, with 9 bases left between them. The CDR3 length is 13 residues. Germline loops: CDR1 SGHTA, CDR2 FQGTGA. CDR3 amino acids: CASSARQGNTIYF. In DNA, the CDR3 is TGTGCCAGCAGCGCAAGACAGGGAAACACCATATATTTT.